The rows below give T cell receptor beta chains drawn from one sample of a study of T-cell reconstitution after alpha-beta-depleted transplantation in children. TCRdb ran MiXCR on the PCR reads and lists one entry per CDR3 protein. This table holds roughly 590,000 distinct CDR3 sequences, around 17% found once. The starting material was PBMCs from the stem cell graft donor, obtained from the stem cell graft. These receptors were taken from a human donor who donated a stem cell graft to a child with acute myeloid leukemia. The CDR3 runs from the conserved cysteine through the conserved F or W. D genes are given only for firm matches. The listing skips clone size in some rows; elsewhere it reads once, few, many or a size class.

d_call: TRBD1
j_call: TRBJ1-1
clone_size: many
cdr3_length: 15
v_call: TRBV20-1
cdr3_aa: CSARDRRVVNTEAFF
cdr3_nt: TGCAGTGCTAGGGACAGGAGGGTCGTGAACACTGAAGCTTTCTTT

d_call: .
j_call: TRBJ1-1
clone_size: many
cdr3_length: 15
v_call: TRBV27
cdr3_aa: CASSFGTPGYTEAFF
cdr3_nt: TGTGCCAGCAGTTTCGGGACACCAGGCTACACTGAAGCTTTCTTT

d_call: .
j_call: TRBJ1-2
clone_size: .
cdr3_length: 12
v_call: TRBV24-1
cdr3_aa: CATSVSGFGYTF
cdr3_nt: TGTGCCACCAGTGTTTCCGGGTTCGGCTACACCTTC

d_call: .
j_call: TRBJ1-1
clone_size: many
cdr3_length: 10
v_call: TRBV20-1
cdr3_aa: CSTMNTEAFF
cdr3_nt: TGCAGTACGATGAACACTGAAGCTTTCTTT

d_call: .
j_call: TRBJ2-2
clone_size: .
cdr3_length: 14
v_call: TRBV6-5
cdr3_aa: CASSYSGGFGELFF
cdr3_nt: TGTGCCAGCAGTTACTCTGGCGGGTTCGGGGAGCTGTTTTTT

d_call: .
j_call: TRBJ2-1
clone_size: few
cdr3_length: 13
v_call: TRBV7-9
cdr3_aa: CASSPGLWDEQFF
cdr3_nt: TGTGCCAGCAGCCCTGGACTTTGGGATGAGCAGTTCTTC

d_call: TRBD1
j_call: TRBJ2-2
clone_size: many
cdr3_length: 15
v_call: TRBV7-6
cdr3_aa: CASSSGQGITGELFF
cdr3_nt: TGTGCCAGCAGCTCGGGACAGGGTATAACCGGGGAGCTGTTTTTT

d_call: .
j_call: TRBJ1-2
clone_size: many
cdr3_length: 13
v_call: TRBV20-1
cdr3_aa: CSARAGANYGYTF
cdr3_nt: TGCAGTGCTAGAGCGGGGGCTAACTATGGCTACACCTTC

d_call: .
j_call: TRBJ2-1
clone_size: .
cdr3_length: 15
v_call: TRBV29-1
cdr3_aa: CSVEWAESSYNEQFF
cdr3_nt: TGCAGCGTTGAATGGGCAGAAAGCTCCTACAATGAGCAGTTCTTC

d_call: .
j_call: TRBJ1-1
clone_size: many
cdr3_length: 14
v_call: TRBV7-6
cdr3_aa: CASSDRKLNTEAFF
cdr3_nt: TGTGCCAGCAGCGATCGAAAGCTGAACACTGAAGCTTTCTTT

d_call: .
j_call: TRBJ1-3
clone_size: few
cdr3_length: 15
v_call: TRBV15
cdr3_aa: CATSRDLESGNTIYF
cdr3_nt: TGTGCCACCAGCAGAGATCTGGAAAGTGGAAACACCATATATTTT

d_call: TRBD2
j_call: TRBJ2-1
clone_size: many
cdr3_length: 14
v_call: TRBV6-1
cdr3_aa: CASKGTSGGNEQFF
cdr3_nt: TGTGCCAGCAAGGGGACTAGCGGGGGCAATGAGCAGTTCTTC

d_call: .
j_call: TRBJ1-6
clone_size: .
cdr3_length: 18
v_call: TRBV4-3
cdr3_aa: CASSQDLWKDSYNSPLHF
cdr3_nt: TGCGCCAGCAGCCAAGATCTCTGGAAAGACTCCTATAATTCACCCCTCCACTTT

d_call: .
j_call: TRBJ2-3
clone_size: many
cdr3_length: 15
v_call: TRBV20-1
cdr3_aa: CSATSGTGTSDTQYF
cdr3_nt: TGCAGTGCAACCAGTGGGACCGGGACTTCAGATACGCAGTATTTT

d_call: TRBD1
j_call: TRBJ1-2
clone_size: .
cdr3_length: 13
v_call: TRBV29-1
cdr3_aa: CSVLGDRLYGYTF
cdr3_nt: TGCAGCGTTCTTGGGGACAGACTCTATGGCTACACCTTC

d_call: .
j_call: TRBJ2-2
clone_size: few
cdr3_length: 15
v_call: TRBV12-3/TRBV12-4
cdr3_aa: CASSPPRVDTGELFF
cdr3_nt: TGTGCCAGCAGTCCCCCCAGGGTAGATACCGGGGAGCTGTTTTTT

d_call: .
j_call: TRBJ1-1
clone_size: .
cdr3_length: 15
v_call: TRBV4-3
cdr3_aa: CASSQDLMEDTEAFF
cdr3_nt: TGCGCCAGCAGCCAAGATCTGATGGAAGACACTGAAGCTTTCTTT

d_call: .
j_call: TRBJ1-2
clone_size: .
cdr3_length: 15
v_call: TRBV20-1
cdr3_aa: CSARDFMSRGGGYTF
cdr3_nt: TGCAGTGCTAGAGATTTTATGAGCAGGGGTGGGGGCTACACCTTC

d_call: .
j_call: TRBJ2-4
clone_size: few
cdr3_length: 15
v_call: TRBV7-9
cdr3_aa: CASSLTPRGENIQYF
cdr3_nt: TGTGCCAGCAGCCTCACTCCTAGGGGGGAAAACATTCAGTACTTC

d_call: .
j_call: TRBJ1-5
clone_size: many
cdr3_length: 15
v_call: TRBV7-2
cdr3_aa: CASSLGTVFNQPQHF
cdr3_nt: TGTGCCAGCAGCTTAGGGACAGTATTCAATCAGCCCCAGCATTTT

d_call: .
j_call: TRBJ1-1
clone_size: many
cdr3_length: 10
v_call: TRBV20-1
cdr3_aa: CTPGGTEAFF
cdr3_nt: TGCACCCCCGGGGGCACTGAAGCTTTCTTT

d_call: TRBD2
j_call: TRBJ2-1
clone_size: .
cdr3_length: 16
v_call: TRBV7-3
cdr3_aa: CASRPGLAGGIDEQFF
cdr3_nt: TGTGCCAGCAGACCGGGACTAGCGGGGGGTATCGATGAGCAGTTCTTC

d_call: .
j_call: TRBJ2-2
clone_size: .
cdr3_length: 11
v_call: TRBV7-9
cdr3_aa: CARGRAGELFF
cdr3_nt: TGTGCCAGGGGGAGAGCCGGGGAGCTGTTTTTT

d_call: TRBD1
j_call: TRBJ2-2
clone_size: few
cdr3_length: 15
v_call: TRBV4-1
cdr3_aa: CASSQVGGSDGELFF
cdr3_nt: TGCGCCAGCAGCCAAGTAGGGGGCTCGGACGGGGAGCTGTTTTTT

d_call: .
j_call: TRBJ1-3
clone_size: .
cdr3_length: 16
v_call: TRBV7-9
cdr3_aa: CASSLKLRGAENTIYF
cdr3_nt: TGTGCCAGCAGCTTAAAGTTGAGAGGGGCGGAAAACACCATATATTTT

d_call: .
j_call: TRBJ1-3
clone_size: many
cdr3_length: 14
v_call: TRBV18
cdr3_aa: CASSPFREGNTIYF
cdr3_nt: TGTGCCAGCTCACCGTTCAGGGAGGGAAACACCATATATTTT

d_call: TRBD1
j_call: TRBJ2-2
clone_size: many
cdr3_length: 16
v_call: TRBV4-3
cdr3_aa: CASSLGQGEGTGELFF
cdr3_nt: TGCGCCAGCAGCCTCGGACAGGGCGAAGGGACCGGGGAGCTGTTTTTT

d_call: .
j_call: TRBJ1-5
clone_size: many
cdr3_length: 13
v_call: TRBV20-1
cdr3_aa: CSASRGDDQPQHF
cdr3_nt: TGCAGTGCTAGCAGAGGAGACGATCAGCCCCAGCATTTT

d_call: .
j_call: TRBJ1-3
clone_size: many
cdr3_length: 14
v_call: TRBV6-5
cdr3_aa: CASTKGGSGNTIYF
cdr3_nt: TGTGCCAGCACCAAGGGGGGGTCTGGAAACACCATATATTTT

d_call: TRBD1
j_call: TRBJ2-7
clone_size: few
cdr3_length: 13
v_call: TRBV7-9
cdr3_aa: CASKGQSHYEQYF
cdr3_nt: TGTGCCAGCAAGGGACAGAGCCACTACGAGCAGTACTTC

d_call: TRBD1
j_call: TRBJ2-1
clone_size: .
cdr3_length: 13
v_call: TRBV7-9
cdr3_aa: CASSLAQGVRQFF
cdr3_nt: TGTGCCAGCAGCTTGGCCCAGGGGGTCAGGCAGTTCTTC

d_call: .
j_call: TRBJ1-3
clone_size: .
cdr3_length: 17
v_call: TRBV6-2/TRBV6-3
cdr3_aa: CASTARLLPSSGNTIYF
cdr3_nt: TGTGCCAGCACCGCCCGATTACTCCCCTCCTCTGGAAACACCATATATTTT

d_call: .
j_call: TRBJ2-7
clone_size: many
cdr3_length: 14
v_call: TRBV20-1
cdr3_aa: CSARGGGAGNEQYF
cdr3_nt: TGCAGTGCTCGAGGGGGGGGCGCGGGAAACGAGCAGTACTTC

d_call: TRBD2
j_call: TRBJ2-1
clone_size: many
cdr3_length: 13
v_call: TRBV20-1
cdr3_aa: CSALQTSGGSLLF
cdr3_nt: TGCAGTGCTCTCCAGACTAGCGGGGGGTCCCTTCTCTTC

d_call: .
j_call: TRBJ1-2
clone_size: few
cdr3_length: 13
v_call: TRBV5-1
cdr3_aa: CASSLIPGNGYTF
cdr3_nt: TGCGCCAGCAGCTTGATTCCAGGGAATGGCTACACCTTC

d_call: TRBD2
j_call: TRBJ2-1
clone_size: many
cdr3_length: 16
v_call: TRBV9
cdr3_aa: CASSFRLAGAYNEQFF
cdr3_nt: TGTGCCAGCAGCTTCCGACTAGCGGGGGCCTACAATGAGCAGTTCTTC

d_call: .
j_call: TRBJ2-7
clone_size: many
cdr3_length: 11
v_call: TRBV5-1
cdr3_aa: CASTHGNEQYF
cdr3_nt: TGCGCCAGCACCCATGGAAACGAGCAGTACTTC

d_call: .
j_call: TRBJ2-3
clone_size: many
cdr3_length: 16
v_call: TRBV20-1
cdr3_aa: CSATPRSFFSTDTQYF
cdr3_nt: TGCAGTGCTACCCCACGGAGTTTCTTTAGCACAGATACGCAGTATTTT

d_call: TRBD1
j_call: TRBJ1-6
clone_size: .
cdr3_length: 17
v_call: TRBV20-1
cdr3_aa: CSARDWDRGGYNSPLHF
cdr3_nt: TGCAGTGCTAGAGATTGGGACAGGGGCGGTTATAATTCACCCCTCCACTTT

d_call: .
j_call: TRBJ1-1
clone_size: .
cdr3_length: 12
v_call: TRBV20-1
cdr3_aa: CSATGGGGDAFF
cdr3_nt: TGCAGTGCTACCGGCGGGGGAGGGGACGCTTTCTTT

d_call: .
j_call: TRBJ1-1
clone_size: many
cdr3_length: 13
v_call: TRBV29-1
cdr3_aa: CSVSRGVDTEAFF
cdr3_nt: TGCAGCGTCTCCAGGGGTGTGGACACTGAAGCTTTCTTT

d_call: .
j_call: TRBJ1-1
clone_size: .
cdr3_length: 14
v_call: TRBV4-3
cdr3_aa: CASSQGGGGREAFF
cdr3_nt: TGCGCCAGCAGCCAAGGAGGGGGGGGCCGAGAAGCTTTCTTT

d_call: TRBD2
j_call: TRBJ2-2
clone_size: few
cdr3_length: 14
v_call: TRBV20-1
cdr3_aa: CSAGTSENTGELFF
cdr3_nt: TGCAGTGCTGGGACTAGCGAGAACACCGGGGAGCTGTTTTTT

d_call: .
j_call: TRBJ1-1
clone_size: many
cdr3_length: 12
v_call: TRBV24-1
cdr3_aa: CATSGWNTEAFF
cdr3_nt: TGTGCCACCAGTGGATGGAACACTGAAGCTTTCTTT

d_call: .
j_call: TRBJ1-2
clone_size: .
cdr3_length: 14
v_call: TRBV7-9
cdr3_aa: CASSSAGDAYGYTF
cdr3_nt: TGTGCCAGCAGCTCTGCAGGGGATGCTTATGGCTACACCTTC

d_call: .
j_call: TRBJ2-2
clone_size: few
cdr3_length: 18
v_call: TRBV5-1
cdr3_aa: CASSLLVHWAENTGELFF
cdr3_nt: TGCGCCAGCAGCTTACTCGTTCATTGGGCAGAGAACACCGGGGAGCTGTTTTTT

d_call: .
j_call: TRBJ2-5
clone_size: few
cdr3_length: 14
v_call: TRBV10-3
cdr3_aa: CAISLYDTQETQYF
cdr3_nt: TGTGCCATCAGTCTATACGATACCCAAGAGACCCAGTACTTC

d_call: .
j_call: TRBJ1-2
clone_size: .
cdr3_length: 14
v_call: TRBV28
cdr3_aa: CASRPGPENYGYTF
cdr3_nt: TGTGCCAGCAGGCCAGGGCCGGAGAATTATGGCTACACCTTC

d_call: .
j_call: TRBJ2-3
clone_size: many
cdr3_length: 13
v_call: TRBV20-1
cdr3_aa: CSASRGSTDTQYF
cdr3_nt: TGCAGTGCTAGTCGTGGTAGCACAGATACGCAGTATTTT

d_call: TRBD1
j_call: TRBJ2-5
clone_size: many
cdr3_length: 17
v_call: TRBV10-3
cdr3_aa: CAISEQSRQGAQETQYF
cdr3_nt: TGTGCCATCAGTGAGCAATCAAGACAGGGGGCCCAAGAGACCCAGTACTTC

d_call: .
j_call: TRBJ2-3
clone_size: many
cdr3_length: 16
v_call: TRBV7-2
cdr3_aa: CASRWGSQTLTDTQYF
cdr3_nt: TGTGCCAGCAGGTGGGGGTCACAGACACTCACAGATACGCAGTATTTT

d_call: TRBD1
j_call: TRBJ2-1
clone_size: many
cdr3_length: 14
v_call: TRBV10-3
cdr3_aa: CAISRTGGIDEQFF
cdr3_nt: TGTGCCATCAGCCGGACAGGGGGGATAGATGAGCAGTTCTTC

d_call: .
j_call: TRBJ1-1
clone_size: many
cdr3_length: 12
v_call: TRBV10-3
cdr3_aa: CAISRYDDEAFF
cdr3_nt: TGTGCCATCTCACGATACGACGATGAAGCTTTCTTT

d_call: .
j_call: TRBJ2-7
clone_size: few
cdr3_length: 15
v_call: TRBV7-9
cdr3_aa: CASSLEGRSSYEQYF
cdr3_nt: TGTGCCAGCAGCTTAGAGGGACGGAGCTCCTACGAGCAGTACTTC

d_call: .
j_call: TRBJ2-3
clone_size: .
cdr3_length: 17
v_call: TRBV7-2
cdr3_aa: CASSPSGRGRSTDTQYF
cdr3_nt: TGTGCCAGCAGCCCCTCGGGACGGGGTAGGAGCACAGATACGCAGTATTTT

d_call: .
j_call: TRBJ2-5
clone_size: many
cdr3_length: 15
v_call: TRBV20-1
cdr3_aa: CSASPQTGLLETQYF
cdr3_nt: TGCAGTGCTAGCCCCCAGACGGGATTATTGGAGACCCAGTACTTC